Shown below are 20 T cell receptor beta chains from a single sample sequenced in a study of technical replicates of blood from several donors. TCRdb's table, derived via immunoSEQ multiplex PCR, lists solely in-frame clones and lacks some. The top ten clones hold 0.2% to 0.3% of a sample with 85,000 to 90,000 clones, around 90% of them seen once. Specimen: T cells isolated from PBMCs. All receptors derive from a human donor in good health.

DNA for the CDR3: TGTGCCAGCAGCTTTTTGGAGAGCTCCTACAATGAGCAGTTCTTC. Its translation: CASSFLESSYNEQFF. The chain joins TRBV11-3 to TRBJ2-1; D is unclear. The CDR3 totals 15 residues. The V end lost 3 bases, the J end lost 0 bases, and 9 bases lay between the germline ends. CDR1 and CDR2 from the germline V gene are SGHNT and YENEEA.

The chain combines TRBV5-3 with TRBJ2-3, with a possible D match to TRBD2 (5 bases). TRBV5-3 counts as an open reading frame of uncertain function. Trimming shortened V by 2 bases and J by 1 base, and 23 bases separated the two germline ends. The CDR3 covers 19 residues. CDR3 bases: TGTGCCAGAAGCTTAAGCAGGCAACTAGGAGCGGATCGCACAGATACGCAGTATTTT. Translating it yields CARSLSRQLGADRTDTQYF.

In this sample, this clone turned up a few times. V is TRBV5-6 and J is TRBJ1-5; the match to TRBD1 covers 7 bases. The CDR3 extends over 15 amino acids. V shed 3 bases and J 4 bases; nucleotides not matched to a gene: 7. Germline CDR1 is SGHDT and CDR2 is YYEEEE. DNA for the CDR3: TGTGCCAGCAGCTACGGGACAGCGGCGAATCAGCCCCAGCATTTT. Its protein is CASSYGTAANQPQHF.

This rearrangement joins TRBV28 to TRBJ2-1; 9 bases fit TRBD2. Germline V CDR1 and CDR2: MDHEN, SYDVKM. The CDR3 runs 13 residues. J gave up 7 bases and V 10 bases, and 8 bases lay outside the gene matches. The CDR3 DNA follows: TGTGCCATCCCGGGACTAGCTAAAAATGAGCAGTTCTTC. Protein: CAIPGLAKNEQFF.

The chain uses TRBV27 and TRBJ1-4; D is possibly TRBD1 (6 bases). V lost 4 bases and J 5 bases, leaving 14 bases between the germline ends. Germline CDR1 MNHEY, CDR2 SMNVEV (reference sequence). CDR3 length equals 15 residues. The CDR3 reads CASSSQGWVNEKLFF. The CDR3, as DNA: TGTGCCAGCAGTTCACAGGGATGGGTGAATGAAAAACTGTTTTTT. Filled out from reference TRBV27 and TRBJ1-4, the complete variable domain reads EAQVTQNPRYLITVTGKKLTVTCSQNMNHEYMSWYRQDPGLGLRQIYYSMNVEVTDKGDVPEGYKVSRKEKRNFPLILESPSPNQTSLYFCASSSQGWVNEKLFFGSGTQLSVL.

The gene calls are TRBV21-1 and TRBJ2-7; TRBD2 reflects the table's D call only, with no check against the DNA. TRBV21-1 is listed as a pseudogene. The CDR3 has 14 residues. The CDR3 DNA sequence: TGTGCCCGACCGGTAGCGGACATCCTCTACGAGCAGTACTTC. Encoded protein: CARPVADILYEQYF.

For the CDR3, the DNA is TGTGCCTGGAGTCCGGGACACCTGCTTTCAGATACGCAGTATTTT. Encoded protein: CAWSPGHLLSDTQYF. This rearrangement joins TRBV30 to TRBJ2-3, with D possibly matching TRBD1 (6 bases). CDR1 and CDR2 from the germline V gene are GTSNPN and SVGIG (reference sequence). The V end lost 2 bases, the J end lost 4 bases, and 16 bases lay between the germline ends. There are 15 residues in the CDR3.

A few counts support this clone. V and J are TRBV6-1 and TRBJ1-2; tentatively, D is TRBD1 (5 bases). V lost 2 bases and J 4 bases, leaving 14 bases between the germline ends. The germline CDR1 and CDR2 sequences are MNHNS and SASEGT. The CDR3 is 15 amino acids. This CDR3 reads CASSELGQGIYGYTF. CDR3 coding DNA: TGTGCCAGCAGTGAATTGGGGCAGGGAATCTATGGCTACACCTTC.

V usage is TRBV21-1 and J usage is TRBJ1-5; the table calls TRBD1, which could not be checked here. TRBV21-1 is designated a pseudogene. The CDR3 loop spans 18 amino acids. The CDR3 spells CASSIGTTTPNSNQPQHF. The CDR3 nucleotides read TGTGCCAGCAGCATCGGGACAACAACACCTAATAGCAATCAGCCCCAGCATTTT.

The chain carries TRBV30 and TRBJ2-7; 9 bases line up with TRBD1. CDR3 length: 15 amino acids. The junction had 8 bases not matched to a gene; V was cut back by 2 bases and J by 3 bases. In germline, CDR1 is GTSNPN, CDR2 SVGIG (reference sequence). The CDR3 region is CAWSRPGQGIYEQYF. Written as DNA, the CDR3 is TGTGCCTGGAGTAGACCGGGACAGGGAATCTACGAGCAGTACTTC.

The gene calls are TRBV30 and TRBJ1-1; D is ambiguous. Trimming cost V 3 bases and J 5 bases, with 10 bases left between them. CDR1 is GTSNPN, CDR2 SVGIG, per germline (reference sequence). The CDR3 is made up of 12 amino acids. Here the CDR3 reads CAWSEAGTEAFF. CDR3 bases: TGTGCCTGGAGCGAGGCGGGAACTGAAGCTTTCTTT. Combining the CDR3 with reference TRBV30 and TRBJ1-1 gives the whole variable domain SQTIHQWPATLVQPVGSPLSLECTVEGTSNPNLYWYRQAAGRGLQLLFYSVGIGQISSEVPQNLSASRPQDRQFILSSKKLLLSDSGFYLCAWSEAGTEAFFGQGTRLTVV.

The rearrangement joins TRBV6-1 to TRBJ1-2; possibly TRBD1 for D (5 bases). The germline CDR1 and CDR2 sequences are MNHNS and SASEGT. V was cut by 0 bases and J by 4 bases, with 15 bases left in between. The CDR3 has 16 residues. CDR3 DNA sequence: TGTGCCAGCAGTGAAGCGCGGACACCGAATGGCTATGGCTACACCTTC. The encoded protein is CASSEARTPNGYGYTF.

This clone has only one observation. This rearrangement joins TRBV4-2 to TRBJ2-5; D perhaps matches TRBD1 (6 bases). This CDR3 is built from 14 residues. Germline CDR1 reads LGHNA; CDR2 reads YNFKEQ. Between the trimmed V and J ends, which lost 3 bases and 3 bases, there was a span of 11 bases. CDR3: CASSHDAGEETQYF. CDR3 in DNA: TGTGCCAGCAGCCATGATGCAGGGGAAGAGACCCAGTACTTC.

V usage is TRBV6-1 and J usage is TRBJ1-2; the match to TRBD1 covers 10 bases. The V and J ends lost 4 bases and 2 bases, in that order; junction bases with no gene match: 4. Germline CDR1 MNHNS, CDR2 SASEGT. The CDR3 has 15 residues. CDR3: CASSGRQGANYGYTF. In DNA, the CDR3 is TGTGCCAGCAGTGGCAGACAGGGGGCGAACTATGGCTACACCTTC.

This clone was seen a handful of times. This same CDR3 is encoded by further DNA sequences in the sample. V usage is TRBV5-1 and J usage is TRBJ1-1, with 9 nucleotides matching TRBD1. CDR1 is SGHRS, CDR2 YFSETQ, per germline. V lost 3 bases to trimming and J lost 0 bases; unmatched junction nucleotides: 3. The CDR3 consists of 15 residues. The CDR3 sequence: CASSSGTGMNTEAFF. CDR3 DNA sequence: TGCGCCAGCAGCTCAGGGACAGGGATGAACACTGAAGCTTTCTTT. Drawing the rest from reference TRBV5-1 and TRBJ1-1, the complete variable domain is KAGVTQTPRYLIKTRGQQVTLSCSPISGHRSVSWYQQTPGQGLQFLFEYFSETQRNKGNFPGRFSGRQFSNSRSEMNVSTLELGDSALYLCASSSGTGMNTEAFFGQGTRLTVV.

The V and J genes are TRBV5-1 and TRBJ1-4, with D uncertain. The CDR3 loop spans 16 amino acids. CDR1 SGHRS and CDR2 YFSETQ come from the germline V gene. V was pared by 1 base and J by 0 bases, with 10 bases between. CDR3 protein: CASSLLGTATNEKLFF. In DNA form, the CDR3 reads TGCGCCAGCAGCTTGTTAGGCACAGCAACTAATGAAAAACTGTTTTTT.

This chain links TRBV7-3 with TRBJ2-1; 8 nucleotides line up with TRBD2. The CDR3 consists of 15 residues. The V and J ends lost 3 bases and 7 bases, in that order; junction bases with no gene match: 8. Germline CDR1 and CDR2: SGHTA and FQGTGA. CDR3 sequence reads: CASSFFGGADNEQFF. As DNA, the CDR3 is TGTGCCAGCAGCTTTTTCGGGGGGGCCGATAATGAGCAGTTCTTC. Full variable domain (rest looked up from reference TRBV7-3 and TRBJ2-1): GAGVSQTPSNKVTEKGKYVELRCDPISGHTALYWYRQSLGQGPEFLIYFQGTGAADDSGLPNDRFFAVRPEGSVSTLKIQRTERGDSAVYLCASSFFGGADNEQFFGPGTRLTVL.

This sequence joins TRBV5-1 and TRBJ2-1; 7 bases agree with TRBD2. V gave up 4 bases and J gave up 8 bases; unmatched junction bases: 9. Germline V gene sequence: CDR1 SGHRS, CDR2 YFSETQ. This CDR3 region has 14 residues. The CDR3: CASSPVAGADEQFF. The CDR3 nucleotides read TGCGCCAGCAGCCCGGTAGCGGGCGCCGATGAGCAGTTCTTC.

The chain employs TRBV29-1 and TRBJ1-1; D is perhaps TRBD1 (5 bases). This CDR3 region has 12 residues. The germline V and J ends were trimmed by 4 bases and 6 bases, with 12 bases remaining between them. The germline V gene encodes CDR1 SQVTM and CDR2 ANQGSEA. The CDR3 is CSVGAGTAEAFF. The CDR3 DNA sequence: TGCAGCGTTGGAGCAGGGACTGCTGAAGCTTTCTTT.

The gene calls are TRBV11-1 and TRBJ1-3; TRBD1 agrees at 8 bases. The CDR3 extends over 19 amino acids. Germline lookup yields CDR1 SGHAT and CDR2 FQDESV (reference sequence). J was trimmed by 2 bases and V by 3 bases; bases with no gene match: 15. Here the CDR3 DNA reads TGTGCCAGCAGCTTCGGGTCTAACGACAGGGGAGGCACTGGAAACACCATATATTTT. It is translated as CASSFGSNDRGGTGNTIYF.